The clone carrying this TCR beta chain was observed at least ten times. With molecular barcodes, quantitative 5'-RACE was used to make the TCR beta libraries. Each CDR3 protein is one row after TCRdb ran MiXCR on the 5' RACE reads. The sample has around 120,000 distinct CDR3 sequences, roughly 15% seen once. Trimming took 6 bases from V and 8 from J, leaving 20 bases between them. The germline CDR1 and CDR2 sequences are MNHNS and SASEGT. The CDR3 runs to 15 residues. The data were obtained in a study of CD8 T cells in ankylosing spondylitis. This chain links TRBV6-1 with TRBJ2-1; TRBD1 or TRBD2 may be the D gene (5 bases each). The source of this sequence is a female donor with ankylosing spondylitis or in good health (not recorded which). Material: blood, either unsorted or a sorted T cell fraction (not recorded which). The CDR3 DNA reads as TGTGCCAGCAGCCGTAAAGGGTCGGGGCCTGATGAGCAGTTCTTC. This translates into CASSRKGSGPDEQFF.